This TCR beta chain was identified during a study of control samples from healthy donors and cancer patients. The CDR3 spans 13 residues. The germline CDR1 and CDR2 sequences are LNHDA and SQIVND (reference sequence). V shed 7 bases and J 4 bases; nucleotides not matched to a gene: 4. The protocol was immunoSEQ multiplex PCR, while the TCRdb copy is restricted to in-frame clones and leaves out a portion. The table includes 60,000 to 75,000 clones, more than 75% detected once. Material for sequencing was PBMCs. The chain is built from TRBV19 and TRBJ2-1; 7 nucleotides match TRBD1. The receptor's source is a woman aged 50 to 60 with head and neck cancer. CDR3 in amino acids: CASMRGQYNEQFF. The DNA of the CDR3 is TGTGCCAGTATGAGGGGGCAGTACAATGAGCAGTTCTTC.